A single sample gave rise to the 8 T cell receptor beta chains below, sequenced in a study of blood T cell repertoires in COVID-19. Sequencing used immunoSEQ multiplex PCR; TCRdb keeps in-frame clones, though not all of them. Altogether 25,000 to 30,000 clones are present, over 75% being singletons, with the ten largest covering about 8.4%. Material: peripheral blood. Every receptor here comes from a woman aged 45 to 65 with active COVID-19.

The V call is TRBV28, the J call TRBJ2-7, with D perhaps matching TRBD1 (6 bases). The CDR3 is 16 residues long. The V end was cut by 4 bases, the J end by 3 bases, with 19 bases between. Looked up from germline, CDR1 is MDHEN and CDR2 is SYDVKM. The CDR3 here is CASSYQWAGVGYEQYF. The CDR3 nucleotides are TGTGCCAGCAGTTACCAATGGGCAGGGGTCGGCTACGAGCAGTACTTC.

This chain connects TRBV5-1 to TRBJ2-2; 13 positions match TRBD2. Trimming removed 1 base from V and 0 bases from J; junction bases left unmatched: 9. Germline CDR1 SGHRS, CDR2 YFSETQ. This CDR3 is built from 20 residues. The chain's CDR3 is CASSLLPGLAGPSNTGELFF. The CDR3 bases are TGCGCCAGCAGCTTGCTTCCGGGACTAGCGGGACCCTCGAACACCGGGGAGCTGTTTTTT.

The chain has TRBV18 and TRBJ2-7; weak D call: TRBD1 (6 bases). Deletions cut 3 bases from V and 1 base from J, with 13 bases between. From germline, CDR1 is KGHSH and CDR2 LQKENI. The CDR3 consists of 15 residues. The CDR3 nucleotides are TGTGCCAGCTCACCCAAGACAGGACCGTCCTACGAGCAGTACTTC. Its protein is CASSPKTGPSYEQYF. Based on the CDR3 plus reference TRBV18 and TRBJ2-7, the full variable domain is NAGVMQNPRHLVRRRGQEARLRCSPMKGHSHVYWYRQLPEEGLKFMVYLQKENIIDESGMPKERFSAEFPKEGPSILRIQQVVRGDSAAYFCASSPKTGPSYEQYFGPGTRLTVT.

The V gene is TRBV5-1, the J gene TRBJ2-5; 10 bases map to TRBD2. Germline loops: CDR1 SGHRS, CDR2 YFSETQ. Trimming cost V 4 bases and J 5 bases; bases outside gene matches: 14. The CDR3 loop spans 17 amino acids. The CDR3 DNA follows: TGCGCCAGCAGCCCTGGGGCTAGCGGGGGCAGGGTGGAGACCCAGTACTTC. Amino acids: CASSPGASGGRVETQYF.

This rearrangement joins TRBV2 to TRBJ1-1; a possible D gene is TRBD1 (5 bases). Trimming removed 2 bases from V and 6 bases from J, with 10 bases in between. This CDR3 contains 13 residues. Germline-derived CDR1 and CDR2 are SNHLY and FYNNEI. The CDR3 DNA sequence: TGTGCCAGCAGTGAATGGGGGGAGCCTGAAGCTTTCTTT. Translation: CASSEWGEPEAFF.

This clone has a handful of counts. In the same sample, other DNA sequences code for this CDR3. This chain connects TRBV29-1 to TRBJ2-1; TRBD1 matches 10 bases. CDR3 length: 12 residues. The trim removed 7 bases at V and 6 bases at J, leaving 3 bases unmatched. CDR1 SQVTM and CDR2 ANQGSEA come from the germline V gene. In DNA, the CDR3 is TGCAGCGCTCGGACAGGGGGCAATGAGCAGTTCTTC. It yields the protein CSARTGGNEQFF.

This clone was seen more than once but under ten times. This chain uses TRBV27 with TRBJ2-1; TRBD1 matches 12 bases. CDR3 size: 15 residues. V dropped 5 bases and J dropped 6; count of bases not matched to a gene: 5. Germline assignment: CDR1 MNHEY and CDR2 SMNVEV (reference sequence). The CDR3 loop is CASSPGTGGSNEQFF. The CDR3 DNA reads TGTGCCAGCAGTCCAGGGACAGGGGGCTCCAATGAGCAGTTCTTC.

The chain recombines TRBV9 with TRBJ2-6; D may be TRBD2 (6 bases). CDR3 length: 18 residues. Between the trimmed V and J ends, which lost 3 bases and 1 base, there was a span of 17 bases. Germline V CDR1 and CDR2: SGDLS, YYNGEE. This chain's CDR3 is CASSDRDPGVSGANVLTF. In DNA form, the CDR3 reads TGTGCCAGCAGCGACCGGGACCCGGGGGTATCTGGGGCCAACGTCCTGACTTTC.